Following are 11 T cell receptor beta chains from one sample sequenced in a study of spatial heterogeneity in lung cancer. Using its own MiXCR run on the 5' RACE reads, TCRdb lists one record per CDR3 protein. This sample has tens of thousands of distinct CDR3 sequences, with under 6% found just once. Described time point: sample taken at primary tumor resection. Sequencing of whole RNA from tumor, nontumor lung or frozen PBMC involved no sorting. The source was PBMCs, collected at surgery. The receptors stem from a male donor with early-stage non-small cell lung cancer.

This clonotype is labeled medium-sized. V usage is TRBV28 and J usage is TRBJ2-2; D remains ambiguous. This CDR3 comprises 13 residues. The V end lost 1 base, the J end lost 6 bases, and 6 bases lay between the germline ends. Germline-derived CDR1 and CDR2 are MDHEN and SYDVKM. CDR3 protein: CASSLLQPGELFF. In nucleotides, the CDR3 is TGTGCCAGCAGTTTATTACAGCCCGGGGAGCTGTTTTTT. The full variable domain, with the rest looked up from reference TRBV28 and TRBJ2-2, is DVKVTQSSRYLVKRTGEKVFLECVQDMDHENMFWYRQDPGLGLRLIYFSYDVKMKEKGDIPEGYSVSREKKERFSLILESASTNQTSMYLCASSLLQPGELFFGEGSRLTVL.

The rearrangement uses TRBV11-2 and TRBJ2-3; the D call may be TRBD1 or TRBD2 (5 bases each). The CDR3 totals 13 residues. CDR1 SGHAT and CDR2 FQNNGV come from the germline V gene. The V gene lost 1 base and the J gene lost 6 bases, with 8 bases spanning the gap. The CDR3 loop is CASSLAGQDTQYF. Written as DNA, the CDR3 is TGTGCCAGCAGCTTAGCGGGGCAGGATACGCAGTATTTT.

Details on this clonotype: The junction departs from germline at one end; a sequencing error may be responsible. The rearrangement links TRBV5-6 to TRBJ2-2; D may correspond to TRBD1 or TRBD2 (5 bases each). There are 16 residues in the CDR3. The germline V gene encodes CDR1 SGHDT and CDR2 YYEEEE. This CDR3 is CASSLGPGLNTGEQFF. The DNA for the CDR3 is TGTGCCAGCAGCTTGGGGCCAGGGCTAAACACCGGGGAGCAGTTTTTT.

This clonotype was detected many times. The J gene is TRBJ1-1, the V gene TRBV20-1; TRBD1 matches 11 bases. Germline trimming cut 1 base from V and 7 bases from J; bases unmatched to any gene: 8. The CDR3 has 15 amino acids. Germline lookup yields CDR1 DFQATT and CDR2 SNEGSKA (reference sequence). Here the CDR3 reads CSARAYGQGAGEAFF. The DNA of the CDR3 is TGCAGTGCTAGAGCTTACGGACAGGGGGCTGGTGAAGCTTTCTTT.

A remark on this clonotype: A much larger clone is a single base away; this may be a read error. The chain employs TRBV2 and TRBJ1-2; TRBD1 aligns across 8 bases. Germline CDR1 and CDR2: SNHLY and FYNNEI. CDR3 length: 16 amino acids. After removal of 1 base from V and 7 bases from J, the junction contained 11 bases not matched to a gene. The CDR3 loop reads CASSEGPGGALGGYTF. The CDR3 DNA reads TGTGCCAGCAGTGAAGGACCAGGGGGCGCCTTAGGTGGCTACACCTTC.

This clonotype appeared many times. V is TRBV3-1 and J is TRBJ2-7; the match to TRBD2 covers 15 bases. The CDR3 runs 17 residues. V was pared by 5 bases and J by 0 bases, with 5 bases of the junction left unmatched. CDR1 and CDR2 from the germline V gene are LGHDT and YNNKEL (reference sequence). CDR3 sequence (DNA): TGTGCCAGCAGCTCCCGGACTAGCGGGGGGGCCTCCTACGAGCAGTACTTC. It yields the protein CASSSRTSGGASYEQYF.

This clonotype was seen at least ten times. CDR3 DNA sequence: TGCGCCAGCAGCTTCGGACGTAACTACGAGCAGTACTTC. Its protein product is CASSFGRNYEQYF. The V gene is TRBV5-1, the J gene TRBJ2-7; D gene uncertain. The ends were cut back, 2 bases at V and 3 bases at J, with 9 bases in the middle. The CDR3 runs to 13 residues. CDR1 is SGHRS, CDR2 YFSETQ, per germline.

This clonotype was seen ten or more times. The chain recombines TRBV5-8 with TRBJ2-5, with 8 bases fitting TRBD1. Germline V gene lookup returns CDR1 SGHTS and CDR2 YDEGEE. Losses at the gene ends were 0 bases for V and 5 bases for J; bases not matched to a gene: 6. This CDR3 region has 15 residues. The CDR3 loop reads CASSLAGTGRETQYF. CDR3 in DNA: TGTGCCAGCAGCTTGGCCGGGACAGGCCGGGAGACCCAGTACTTC.

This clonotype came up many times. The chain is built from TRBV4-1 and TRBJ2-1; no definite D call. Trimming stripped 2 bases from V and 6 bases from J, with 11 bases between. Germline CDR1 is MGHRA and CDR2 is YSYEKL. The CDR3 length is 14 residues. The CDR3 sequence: CASSQMLSPNEQFF. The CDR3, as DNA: TGCGCCAGCAGCCAAATGCTCTCCCCCAATGAGCAGTTCTTC.

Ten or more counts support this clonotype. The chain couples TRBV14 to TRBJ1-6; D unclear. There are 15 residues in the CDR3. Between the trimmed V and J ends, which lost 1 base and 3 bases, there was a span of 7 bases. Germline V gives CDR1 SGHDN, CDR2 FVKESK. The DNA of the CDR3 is TGTGCCAGCAGCCAAGGGAAGATCTATAATTCACCCCTCCACTTT. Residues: CASSQGKIYNSPLHF.

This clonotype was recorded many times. In DNA form, the CDR3 reads TGCGCCAGCAGCCCGCAAGGATTGGGCTACAATGAGCAGTTCTTC. This encodes CASSPQGLGYNEQFF. The chain recombines TRBV5-1 with TRBJ2-1, with unresolved D. With 4 bases removed from V and 3 bases from J, the gap between germline ends came to 14 bases. CDR3 length: 15 amino acids. The V gene's germline CDR1 is SGHRS and CDR2 YFSETQ. Supplemented by reference TRBV5-1 and TRBJ2-1, the full variable domain reads KAGVTQTPRYLIKTRGQQVTLSCSPISGHRSVSWYQQTPGQGLQFLFEYFSETQRNKGNFPGRFSGRQFSNSRSEMNVSTLELGDSALYLCASSPQGLGYNEQFFGPGTRLTVL.